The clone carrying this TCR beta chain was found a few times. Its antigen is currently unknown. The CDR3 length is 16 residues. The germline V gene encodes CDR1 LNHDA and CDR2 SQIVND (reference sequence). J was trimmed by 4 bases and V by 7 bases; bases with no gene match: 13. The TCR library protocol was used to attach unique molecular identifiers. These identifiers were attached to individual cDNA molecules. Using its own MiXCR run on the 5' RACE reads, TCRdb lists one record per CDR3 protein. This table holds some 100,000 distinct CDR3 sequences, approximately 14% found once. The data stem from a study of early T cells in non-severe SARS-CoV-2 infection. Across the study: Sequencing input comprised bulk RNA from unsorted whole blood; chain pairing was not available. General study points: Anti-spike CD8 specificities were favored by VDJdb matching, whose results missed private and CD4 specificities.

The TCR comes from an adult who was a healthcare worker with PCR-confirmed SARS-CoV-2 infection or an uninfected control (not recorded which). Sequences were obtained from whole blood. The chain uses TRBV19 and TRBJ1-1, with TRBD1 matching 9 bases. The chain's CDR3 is CASKYTGQGIATEAFF. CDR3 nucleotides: TGTGCCAGTAAGTATACCGGACAGGGGATCGCCACTGAAGCTTTCTTT.